This T cell receptor beta chain was sequenced for a study of T cell repertoires in ileal Crohn's disease. Study context: About half of patients got postoperative therapy: 11 thiopurines, about 20 anti-TNF. Study-wide points: Mucosal expansions were suggested to be mainly CD8 T cells.

On this clone: Antigen: not known.

The CDR3 consists of 15 residues. Trimming removed 6 bases from V and 0 bases from J; junction bases left unmatched: 9. From germline, CDR1 is SQVTM and CDR2 ANQGSEA. Only in-frame clones appear in the TCRdb table, and some are missing; sequencing was by immunoSEQ multiplex PCR. The sample holds several thousand clones, 80% to 90% seen once. The clonotype was recovered from an adult with Crohn's disease. Sequencing was performed on ileal tissue. This chain links TRBV29-1 with TRBJ2-3; TRBD1 matches 7 bases. The CDR3 protein is CSVAGTASSTDTQYF. As DNA, the CDR3 is TGCAGCGTAGCCGGGACAGCCTCAAGCACAGATACGCAGTATTTT.